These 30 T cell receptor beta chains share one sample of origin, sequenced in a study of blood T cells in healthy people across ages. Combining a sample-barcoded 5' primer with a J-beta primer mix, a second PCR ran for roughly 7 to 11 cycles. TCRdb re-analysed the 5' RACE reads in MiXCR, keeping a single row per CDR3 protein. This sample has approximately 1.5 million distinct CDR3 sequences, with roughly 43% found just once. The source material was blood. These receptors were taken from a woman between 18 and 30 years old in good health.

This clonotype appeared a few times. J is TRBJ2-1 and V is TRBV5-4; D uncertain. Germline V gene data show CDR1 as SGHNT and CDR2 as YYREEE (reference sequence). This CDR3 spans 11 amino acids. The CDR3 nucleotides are TGTGGGGCCGGCTCCTACAATGAGCAGTTCTTC. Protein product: CGAGSYNEQFF.

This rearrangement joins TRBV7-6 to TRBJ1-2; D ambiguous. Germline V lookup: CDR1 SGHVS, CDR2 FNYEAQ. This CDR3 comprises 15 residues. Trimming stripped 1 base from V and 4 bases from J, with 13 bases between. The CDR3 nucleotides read TGTGCCAGCAGCTTAGGACGGCCCAGTCTCTATGGCTACACCTTC. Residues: CASSLGRPSLYGYTF.

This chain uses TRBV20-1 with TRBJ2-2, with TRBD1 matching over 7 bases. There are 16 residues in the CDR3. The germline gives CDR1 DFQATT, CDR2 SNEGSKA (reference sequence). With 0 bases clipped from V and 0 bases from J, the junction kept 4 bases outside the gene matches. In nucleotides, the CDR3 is TGCAGTGCTAGAGATCGACAGGGTACGAACACCGGGGAGCTGTTTTTT. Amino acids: CSARDRQGTNTGELFF.

The CDR3 DNA is TGTGCCAGCAGCCCGAACAGGGGTCTTCCTAGCACAGATACGCAGTATTTT. It codes for CASSPNRGLPSTDTQYF. V gene TRBV13 combines with J gene TRBJ2-3; 7 bases are a match to TRBD1. With 5 bases clipped from V and 0 bases from J, the junction kept 11 bases outside the gene matches. This CDR3 spans 17 amino acids. CDR1 is PRHDT and CDR2 is FYEKMQ in the germline V gene (reference sequence).

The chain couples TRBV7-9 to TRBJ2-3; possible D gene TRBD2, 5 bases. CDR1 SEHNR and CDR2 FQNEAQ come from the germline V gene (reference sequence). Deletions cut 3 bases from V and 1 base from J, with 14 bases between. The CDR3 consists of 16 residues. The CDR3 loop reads CASSFFDGVGTDTQYF. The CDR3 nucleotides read TGTGCCAGCAGCTTTTTCGACGGGGTCGGCACAGATACGCAGTATTTT.

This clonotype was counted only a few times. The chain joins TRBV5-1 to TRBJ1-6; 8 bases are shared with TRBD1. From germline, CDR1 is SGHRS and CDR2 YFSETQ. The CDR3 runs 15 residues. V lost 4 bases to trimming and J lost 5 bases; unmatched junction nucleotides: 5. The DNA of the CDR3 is TGCGCCAGCAGCGCGCGGACAGGGAATAATTCACCCCTCCACTTT. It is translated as CASSARTGNNSPLHF.

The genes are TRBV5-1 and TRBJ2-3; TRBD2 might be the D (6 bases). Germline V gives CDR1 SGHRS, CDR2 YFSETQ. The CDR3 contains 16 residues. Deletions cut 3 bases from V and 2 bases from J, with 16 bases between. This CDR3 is CASSSTSGANTDTQYF. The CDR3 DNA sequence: TGCGCCAGCAGCTCGACTAGTGGGGCAAACACAGATACGCAGTATTTT. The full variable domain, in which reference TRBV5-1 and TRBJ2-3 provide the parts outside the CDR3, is KAGVTQTPRYLIKTRGQQVTLSCSPISGHRSVSWYQQTPGQGLQFLFEYFSETQRNKGNFPGRFSGRQFSNSRSEMNVSTLELGDSALYLCASSSTSGANTDTQYFGPGTRLTVL.

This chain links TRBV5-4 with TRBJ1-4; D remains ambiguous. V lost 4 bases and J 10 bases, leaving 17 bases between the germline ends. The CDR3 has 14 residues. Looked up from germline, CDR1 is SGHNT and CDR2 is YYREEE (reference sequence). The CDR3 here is CASSAIAGGVKLFF. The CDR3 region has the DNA TGTGCCAGCAGCGCCATTGCAGGAGGTGTAAAACTGTTTTTT.

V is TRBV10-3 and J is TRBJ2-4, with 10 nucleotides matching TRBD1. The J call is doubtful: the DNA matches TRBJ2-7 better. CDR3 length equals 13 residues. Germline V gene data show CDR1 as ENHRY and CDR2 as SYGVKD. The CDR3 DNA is TGTGCCATCACCGGGACAGGGGTGGACGAGCAGTACTTC. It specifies CAITGTGVDEQYF.

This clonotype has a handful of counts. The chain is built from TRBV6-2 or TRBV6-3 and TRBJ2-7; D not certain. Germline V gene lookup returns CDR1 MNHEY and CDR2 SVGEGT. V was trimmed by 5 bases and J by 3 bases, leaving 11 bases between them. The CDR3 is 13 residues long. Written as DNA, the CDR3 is TGTGCCAGCAGTGACCTGGGAATCTACGAGCAGTACTTC. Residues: CASSDLGIYEQYF.

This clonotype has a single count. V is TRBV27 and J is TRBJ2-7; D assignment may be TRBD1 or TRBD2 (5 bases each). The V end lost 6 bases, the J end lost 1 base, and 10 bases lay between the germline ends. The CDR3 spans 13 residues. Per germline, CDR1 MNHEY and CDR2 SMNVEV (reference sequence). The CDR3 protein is CASREGLSYEQYF. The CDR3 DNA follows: TGTGCCAGCAGAGAGGGGCTATCCTACGAGCAGTACTTC.

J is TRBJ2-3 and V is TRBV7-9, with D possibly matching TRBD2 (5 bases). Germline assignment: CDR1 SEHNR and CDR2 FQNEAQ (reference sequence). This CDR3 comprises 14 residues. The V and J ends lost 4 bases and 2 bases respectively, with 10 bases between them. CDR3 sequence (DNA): TGTGCCAGCAGCTCCGGAGGCCTCACAGATACGCAGTATTTT. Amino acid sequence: CASSSGGLTDTQYF.

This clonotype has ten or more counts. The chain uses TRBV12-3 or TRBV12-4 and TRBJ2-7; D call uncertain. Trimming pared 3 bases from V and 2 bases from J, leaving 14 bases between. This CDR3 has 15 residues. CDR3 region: CASSFSRPSAYEQYF. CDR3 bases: TGTGCCAGCAGTTTCTCCCGACCCAGCGCCTACGAGCAGTACTTC.

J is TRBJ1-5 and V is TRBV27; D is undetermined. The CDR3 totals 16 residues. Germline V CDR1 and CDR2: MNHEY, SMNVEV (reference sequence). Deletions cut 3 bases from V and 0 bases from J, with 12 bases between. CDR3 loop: CASSFPQSVSNQPQHF. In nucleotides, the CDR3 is TGTGCCAGCAGTTTCCCCCAGTCAGTTAGCAATCAGCCCCAGCATTTT.

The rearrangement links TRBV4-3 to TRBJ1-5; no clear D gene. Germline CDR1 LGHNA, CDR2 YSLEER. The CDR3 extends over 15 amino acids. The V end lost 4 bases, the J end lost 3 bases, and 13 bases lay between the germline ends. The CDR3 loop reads CASSPRRFVNQPQHF. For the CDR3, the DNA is TGCGCCAGCAGCCCACGGCGATTCGTCAATCAGCCCCAGCATTTT.

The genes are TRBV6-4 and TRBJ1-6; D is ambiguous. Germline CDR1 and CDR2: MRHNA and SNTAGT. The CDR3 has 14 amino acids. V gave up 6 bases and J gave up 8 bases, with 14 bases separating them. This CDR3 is CASRNRMGDSPLHF. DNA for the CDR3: TGTGCCAGCAGAAATCGGATGGGAGATTCACCCCTCCACTTT.

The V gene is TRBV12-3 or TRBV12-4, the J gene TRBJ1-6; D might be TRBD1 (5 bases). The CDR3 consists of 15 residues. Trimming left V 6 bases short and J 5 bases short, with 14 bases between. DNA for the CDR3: TGTGCCAGCAGCCGCGGGGGGTCCCATAATTCACCCCTCCACTTT. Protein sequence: CASSRGGSHNSPLHF.

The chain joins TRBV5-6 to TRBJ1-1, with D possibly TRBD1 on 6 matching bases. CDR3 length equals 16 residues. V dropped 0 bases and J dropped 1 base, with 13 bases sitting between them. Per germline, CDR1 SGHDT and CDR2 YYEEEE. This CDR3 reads CASSLVGTPRNTEAFF. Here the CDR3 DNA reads TGTGCCAGCAGCTTGGTGGGGACACCTAGGAACACTGAAGCTTTCTTT.

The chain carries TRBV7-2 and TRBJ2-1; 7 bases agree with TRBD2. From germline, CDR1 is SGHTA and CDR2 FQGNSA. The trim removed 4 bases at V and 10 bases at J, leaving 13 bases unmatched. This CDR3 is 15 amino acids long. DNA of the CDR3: TGTGCCAGCAGCTGGACCCGTACCCTAGCGGACGAGCAGTTCTTC. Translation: CASSWTRTLADEQFF. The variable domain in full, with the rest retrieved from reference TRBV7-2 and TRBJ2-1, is GAGVSQSPSNKVTEKGKDVELRCDPISGHTALYWYRQSLGQGLEFLIYFQGNSAPDKSGLPSDRFSAERTGGSVSTLTIQRTQQEDSAVYLCASSWTRTLADEQFFGPGTRLTVL.

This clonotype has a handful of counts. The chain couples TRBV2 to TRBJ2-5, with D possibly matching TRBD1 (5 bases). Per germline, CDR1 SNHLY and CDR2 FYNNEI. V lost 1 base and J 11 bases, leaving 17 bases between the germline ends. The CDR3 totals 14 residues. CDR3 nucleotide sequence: TGTGCCAGCAGTGAAGACGCCCAGGGCGATGAGCAGTACTTC. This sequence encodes CASSEDAQGDEQYF. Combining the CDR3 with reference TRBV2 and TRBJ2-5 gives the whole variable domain EPEVTQTPSHQVTQMGQEVILRCVPISNHLYFYWYRQILGQKVEFLVSFYNNEISEKSEIFDDQFSVERPDGSNFTLKIRSTKLEDSAMYFCASSEDAQGDEQYFGPGTRLLVL.

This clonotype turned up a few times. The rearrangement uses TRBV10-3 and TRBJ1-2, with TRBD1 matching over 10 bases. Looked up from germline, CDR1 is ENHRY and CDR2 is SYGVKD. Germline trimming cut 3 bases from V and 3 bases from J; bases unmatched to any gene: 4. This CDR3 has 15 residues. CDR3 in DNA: TGTGCCATCAGTGATAAGGGACAGGGGTACTATGGCTACACCTTC. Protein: CAISDKGQGYYGYTF.

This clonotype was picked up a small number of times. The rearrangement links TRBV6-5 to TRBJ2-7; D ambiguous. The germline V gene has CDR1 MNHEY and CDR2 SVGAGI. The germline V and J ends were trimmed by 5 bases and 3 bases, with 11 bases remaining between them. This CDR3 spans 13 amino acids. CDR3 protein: CASSPRISYEQYF. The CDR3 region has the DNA TGTGCCAGCAGTCCCCGAATAAGCTACGAGCAGTACTTC.

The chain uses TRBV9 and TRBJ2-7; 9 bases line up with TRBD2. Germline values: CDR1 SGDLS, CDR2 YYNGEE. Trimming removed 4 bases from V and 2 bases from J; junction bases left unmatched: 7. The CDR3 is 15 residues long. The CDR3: CASSPTTSGTYEQYF. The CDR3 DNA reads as TGTGCCAGCAGCCCTACGACTAGCGGCACCTACGAGCAGTACTTC.

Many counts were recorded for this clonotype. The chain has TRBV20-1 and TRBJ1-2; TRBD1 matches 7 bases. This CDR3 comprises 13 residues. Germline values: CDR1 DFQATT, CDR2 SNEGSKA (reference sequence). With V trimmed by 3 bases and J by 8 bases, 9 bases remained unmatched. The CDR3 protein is CSASFGTEEGYTF. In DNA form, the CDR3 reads TGCAGTGCTAGCTTCGGGACAGAGGAAGGCTACACCTTC.

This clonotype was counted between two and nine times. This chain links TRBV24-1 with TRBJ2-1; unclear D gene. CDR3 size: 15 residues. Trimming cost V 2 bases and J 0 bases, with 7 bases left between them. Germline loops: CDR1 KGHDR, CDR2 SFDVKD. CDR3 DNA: TGTGCCACCAGTGATTCGACCACCTCCTACAATGAGCAGTTCTTC. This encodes CATSDSTTSYNEQFF.

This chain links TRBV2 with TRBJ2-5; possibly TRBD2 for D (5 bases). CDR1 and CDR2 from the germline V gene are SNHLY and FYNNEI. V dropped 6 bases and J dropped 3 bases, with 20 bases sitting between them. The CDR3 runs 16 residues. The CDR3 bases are TGTGCCAGCAGCCCCGGGGAAATACTCTTAAAAGAGACCCAGTACTTC. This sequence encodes CASSPGEILLKETQYF.

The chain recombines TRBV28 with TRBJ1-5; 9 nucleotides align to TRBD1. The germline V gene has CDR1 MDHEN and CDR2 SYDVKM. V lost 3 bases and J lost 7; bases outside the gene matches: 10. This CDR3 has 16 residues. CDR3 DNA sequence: TGTGCCAGCAGTTTCCGCCACAGGGGGCGCGGGCAGCCCCAGCATTTT. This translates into CASSFRHRGRGQPQHF.

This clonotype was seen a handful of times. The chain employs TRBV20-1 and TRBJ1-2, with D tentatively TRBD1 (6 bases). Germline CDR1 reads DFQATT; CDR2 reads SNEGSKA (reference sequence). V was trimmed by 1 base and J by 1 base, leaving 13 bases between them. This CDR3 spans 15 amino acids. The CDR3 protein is CSARGGGALNYGYTF. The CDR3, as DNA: TGCAGTGCTAGAGGGGGGGGGGCCCTTAACTATGGCTACACCTTC.

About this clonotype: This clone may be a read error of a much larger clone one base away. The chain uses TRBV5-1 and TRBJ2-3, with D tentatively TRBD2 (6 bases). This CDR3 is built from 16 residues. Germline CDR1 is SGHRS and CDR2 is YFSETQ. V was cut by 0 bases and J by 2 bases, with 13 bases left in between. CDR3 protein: CASSLVAGLNTDTQYF. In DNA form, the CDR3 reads TGCGCCAGCAGCTTGGTTGCGGGACTCAACACAGATACGCAGTATTTT.

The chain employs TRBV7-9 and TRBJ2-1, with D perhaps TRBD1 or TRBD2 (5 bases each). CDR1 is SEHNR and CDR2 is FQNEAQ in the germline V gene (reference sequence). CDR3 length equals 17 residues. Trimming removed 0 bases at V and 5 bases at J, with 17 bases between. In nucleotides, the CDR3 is TGTGCCAGCAGCTTAGCGTTCGGGGCTGACCAGGACAATGAGCAGTTCTTC. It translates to CASSLAFGADQDNEQFF.